This TCR beta chain comes out of a study of T cell responses to AZD1222 COVID-19 vaccine. The CDR3 contains 12 residues. Trimming left V 6 bases short and J 11 bases short, with 13 bases between. As concerns this clone: What it binds is unknown.

Some clones are missing from TCRdb's copy, which holds only in-frame ones; the method was immunoSEQ multiplex PCR. The repertoire holds around 160,000 clones, approximately 90% seen once, with about 3% in the top ten. Study-wide findings and caveats: The donor cohort was predominantly white British with a female majority, and clonal diversity may have been underestimated. Reportedly, nearly half the spike-specific TCRs target unmutated variant regions. Spike-spanning, vaccine-associated CD4 TCRs were dominant at 160-218 and 743-854.

This TCR came from an adult in good health. Material: peripheral blood, obtained on day 0 of MenACWY control vaccination. This chain joins TRBV12-3 or TRBV12-4 and TRBJ2-2; D gene uncertain. The CDR3, as DNA: TGTGCCAGCAGGACGGCCGGGCCCGAGCTGTTTTTT. Translating it yields CASRTAGPELFF.